The 28 T cell receptor beta chains below all came from one sample that was sequenced in a study of OX40 agonist ivuxolimab in advanced cancers. Repertoires were generated with immunoSEQ multiplex PCR, while TCRdb's copy carries only in-frame clones and drops some. This table has more than 65,000 clones, about 81% appearing once. The sequencing used CD4+ or CD8+ T cells sorted from blood, collected in a trial of the OX40 agonist ivuxolimab. These receptors were taken from an adult with an advanced solid tumor such as melanoma, head and neck, liver or kidney cancer.

This chain connects TRBV14 to TRBJ1-4; D remains ambiguous. The ends were cut back, 4 bases at V and 8 bases at J, with 11 bases in the middle. CDR1 SGHDN and CDR2 FVKESK come from the germline V gene. CDR3 length: 13 amino acids. The CDR3 loop reads CASSRLPREKLFF. CDR3 nucleotide sequence: TGTGCCAGCAGCCGGCTGCCCAGGGAAAAACTGTTTTTT.

This clone was picked up one time. This rearrangement joins TRBV4-3 to TRBJ2-7, with 9 bases lining up with TRBD2. J gave up 0 bases and V 0 bases, and 15 bases lay outside the gene matches. CDR3 length equals 20 residues. The V gene's germline CDR1 is LGHNA and CDR2 YSLEER. The CDR3: CASSQEFVIQAAGGSYEQYF. As DNA, the CDR3 is TGCGCCAGCAGCCAAGAATTTGTGATACAGGCAGCGGGAGGCTCCTACGAGCAGTACTTC.

This clone was seen more than once but under ten times. The chain combines TRBV6-5 with TRBJ2-7; TRBD2 matches 8 bases. V was pared by 9 bases and J by 0 bases, with 4 bases of the junction left unmatched. The CDR3 runs 13 residues. Germline CDR1 reads MNHEY; CDR2 reads SVGAGI. The chain's CDR3 is CASFSGDSYEQYF. CDR3 bases: TGTGCCAGTTTTAGCGGGGACTCCTACGAGCAGTACTTC.

The chain employs TRBV19 and TRBJ1-1; 9 bases line up with TRBD1. The CDR3 loop spans 14 amino acids. Germline-derived CDR1 and CDR2 are LNHDA and SQIVND (reference sequence). J lost 5 bases, V lost 7 bases, and 8 bases had no gene match. In nucleotides, the CDR3 is TGTGCCAGTACCGCGGACAGGGGAGGAACTGAAGCTTTCTTT. This encodes CASTADRGGTEAFF.

The rearrangement links TRBV10-3 to TRBJ2-5; TRBD2 matches at 10 bases. CDR3 size: 15 residues. From germline, CDR1 is ENHRY and CDR2 SYGVKD. Germline trimming cut 4 bases from V and 7 bases from J; bases unmatched to any gene: 9. The CDR3 nucleotides read TGTGCCATCAGTGGCCAGCGGGAGGGCCTTGGGACCCAGTACTTC. It translates to CAISGQREGLGTQYF.

This clone was counted a few times. J is TRBJ2-1 and V is TRBV7-9; TRBD2 is a possible D gene (5 bases). Germline CDR1 SEHNR, CDR2 FQNEAQ (reference sequence). CDR3 length: 12 residues. V lost 11 bases and J lost 2, with 10 bases in between. The CDR3 loop reads CAGSTTYNEQFF. CDR3 in DNA: TGTGCCGGCTCGACTACCTACAATGAGCAGTTCTTC.

The V call is TRBV10-2, the J call TRBJ1-4, with D possibly being TRBD1 (5 bases). CDR3 size: 14 residues. Germline values: CDR1 WSHSY, CDR2 SAAADI. V shed 0 bases and J shed 10 bases, with 12 bases lying between them. The CDR3 DNA reads TGCGCCAGCAGTGAGTCCCCTTATGGGGGAAAACTGTTTTTT. This codes for CASSESPYGGKLFF.

This clone occurred a few times. The chain joins TRBV6-4 to TRBJ2-7; D unresolved. Germline lookup yields CDR1 MRHNA and CDR2 SNTAGT. V was trimmed by 10 bases and J by 6 bases, leaving 10 bases between them. The CDR3 runs 10 residues. In nucleotides, the CDR3 is TGTGCCACGCTCTTGTGCGAGCAGTACTTC. Amino acids: CATLLCEQYF.

This rearrangement joins TRBV2 to TRBJ1-5; TRBD1 agrees at 7 bases. The CDR3 extends over 15 amino acids. Germline CDR1 is SNHLY and CDR2 is FYNNEI. The trim removed 5 bases at V and 2 bases at J, leaving 6 bases unmatched. The CDR3 DNA reads TGTGCCAGCAGTTCCGGGACAGAACGCAATCAGCCCCAGCATTTT. Protein product: CASSSGTERNQPQHF.

Points on this clone: Different DNA sequences within this sample yield the same CDR3. This chain joins TRBV6-4 and TRBJ2-2; 8 positions agree with TRBD1. Germline CDR1 and CDR2: MRHNA and SNTAGT. After removal of 6 bases from V and 0 bases from J, the junction contained 0 bases not matched to a gene. The CDR3 sequence is 14 residues long. CDR3 in amino acids: CASRTGANTGELFF. CDR3 DNA sequence: TGTGCCAGCAGGACAGGGGCGAACACCGGGGAGCTGTTTTTT.

The rearrangement joins TRBV13 to TRBJ2-1; TRBD2 aligns across 7 bases. V lost 3 bases, J lost 0 bases, and 5 bases stayed unmatched. The CDR3 is 16 residues long. Per the germline V gene, CDR1 is PRHDT and CDR2 is FYEKMQ (reference sequence). CDR3 bases: TGTGCCAGCAGCTTCGGACTAGAGGGCTCCTACAATGAGCAGTTCTTC. It is translated as CASSFGLEGSYNEQFF.

The V and J genes are TRBV6-5 and TRBJ2-7, with 9 bases aligning to TRBD1. The CDR3 runs to 15 residues. The germline V gene has CDR1 MNHEY and CDR2 SVGAGI. Trimming cost V 2 bases and J 3 bases; bases outside gene matches: 5. DNA for the CDR3: TGTGCCAGCAGTTACGATTCGGGACAGGGCTACGAGCAGTACTTC. Amino acid sequence: CASSYDSGQGYEQYF.

The gene calls are TRBV5-1 and TRBJ1-2; D uncertain. The CDR3 has 13 residues. Between the trimmed V and J ends, which lost 5 bases and 7 bases, there was a span of 15 bases. In germline, CDR1 is SGHRS, CDR2 YFSETQ. The CDR3 sequence is CASSVADLGGYTF. The DNA for the CDR3 is TGCGCCAGCAGTGTGGCCGACTTGGGTGGCTACACCTTC.

The CDR3 DNA follows: TGTGCCAGCTCACCCGAGTACACTGAAGCTTTCTTT. Its translation is CASSPEYTEAFF. The V and J genes are TRBV18 and TRBJ1-1; D gene unclear. Looked up from germline, CDR1 is KGHSH and CDR2 is LQKENI. This CDR3 comprises 12 residues. Trimming left V 3 bases short and J 3 bases short, with 5 bases between. Together with reference TRBV18 and TRBJ1-1, the CDR3 gives the full variable domain: NAGVMQNPRHLVRRRGQEARLRCSPMKGHSHVYWYRQLPEEGLKFMVYLQKENIIDESGMPKERFSAEFPKEGPSILRIQQVVRGDSAAYFCASSPEYTEAFFGQGTRLTVV.

In its sample, this clone was seen once. The chain couples TRBV30 to TRBJ2-7; D is possibly TRBD2 (5 bases). This CDR3 is built from 13 residues. CDR1 GTSNPN and CDR2 SVGIG come from the germline V gene (reference sequence). Trimming took 8 bases from V and 3 from J, leaving 17 bases between them. The CDR3 DNA reads TGTGCCGGAATTTTTGAGGAGGACTACGAGCAGTACTTC. Encoded protein: CAGIFEEDYEQYF. Drawing the rest from reference TRBV30 and TRBJ2-7, the complete variable domain is SQTIHQWPATLVQPVGSPLSLECTVEGTSNPNLYWYRQAAGRGLQLLFYSVGIGQISSEVPQNLSASRPQDRQFILSSKKLLLSDSGFYLCAGIFEEDYEQYFGPGTRLTVT.

This chain links TRBV29-1 with TRBJ1-6; a weak D match, TRBD1 (6 bases). The germline V and J ends were trimmed by 5 bases and 4 bases, with 9 bases remaining between them. This CDR3 is 13 amino acids long. Germline V CDR1 and CDR2: SQVTM, ANQGSEA. CDR3 DNA: TGCAGCGTTCGACAGGATTATAATTCACCCCTCCACTTT. Amino acids: CSVRQDYNSPLHF.

The V gene is TRBV9, the J gene TRBJ1-1; no reliable D call. Germline loops: CDR1 SGDLS, CDR2 YYNGEE. V was clipped by 0 bases and J by 0 bases, with 6 bases between them. The length of the CDR3 is 14 residues. CDR3 sequence: CASSVGSLNTEAFF. The CDR3 DNA reads TGTGCCAGCAGCGTAGGCAGCTTGAACACTGAAGCTTTCTTT.

This CDR3 reads CASSFYQGEKLFF. CDR3 in DNA: TGTGCCAGCAGCTTTTACCAGGGTGAAAAACTGTTTTTT. The gene calls are TRBV7-9 and TRBJ1-4; tentative D call: TRBD1 (5 bases). Germline CDR1 is SEHNR and CDR2 is FQNEAQ (reference sequence). The CDR3 runs 13 residues. V lost 3 bases to trimming and J lost 7 bases, with 9 bases between them.

By sample fraction, this clone is medium-sized. The gene calls are TRBV9 and TRBJ1-5, with D possibly TRBD1 on 5 matching bases. The CDR3 consists of 14 residues. Germline V gives CDR1 SGDLS, CDR2 YYNGEE. Trimming cost V 0 bases and J 2 bases, with 6 bases left between them. CDR3 DNA sequence: TGTGCCAGCAGCGTAGAAGGGGGCAATCAGCCCCAGCATTTT. This sequence encodes CASSVEGGNQPQHF.

The chain couples TRBV6-1 to TRBJ2-5; 7 bases are a match to TRBD2. CDR1 is MNHNS and CDR2 is SASEGT in the germline V gene. The J segment lost 5 bases and the V segment lost 4 bases, leaving 4 bases of the junction unmatched. The CDR3 contains 13 residues. CDR3 sequence (DNA): TGTGCCAGCAGTGGCGGGGGATACGAGACCCAGTACTTC. It codes for CASSGGGYETQYF.

This clone was recorded many times. A single base separates this from a much larger clone, so it may be a read error. Other DNA sequences in this specimen translate into the identical CDR3. The gene calls are TRBV6-4 and TRBJ2-2; D is undetermined. The V end was cut by 2 bases, the J end by 3 bases, with 4 bases between. The CDR3 runs 13 residues. Germline loops: CDR1 MRHNA, CDR2 SNTAGT. CDR3 in DNA: TGTGCCAGCAGTGACCGGGACACCGGGGAGCTGTTTTTT. Protein sequence: CASSDRDTGELFF.

This chain connects TRBV2 to TRBJ1-6; D uncertain. Germline CDR1 is SNHLY and CDR2 is FYNNEI. This CDR3 region has 12 residues. Trimming took off 7 bases at V and 5 bases at J, with 6 bases between the two ends. The CDR3 is CASKSNNSPLHF. The CDR3 region has the DNA TGTGCCAGCAAGTCTAATAATTCACCCCTCCACTTT.

The chain is built from TRBV6-1 and TRBJ1-4; 10 positions agree with TRBD1. CDR3 length equals 14 residues. After removal of 5 bases from V and 5 bases from J, the junction contained 2 bases not matched to a gene. The germline CDR1 and CDR2 sequences are MNHNS and SASEGT. The CDR3 DNA is TGTGCCAGCAGTTTGGACAGGGGGAATGAAAAACTGTTTTTT. Encoded protein: CASSLDRGNEKLFF.

The V and J genes are TRBV5-4 and TRBJ2-7, with TRBD1 matching 8 bases. The length of the CDR3 is 13 residues. V gave up 4 bases and J gave up 4 bases; unmatched junction bases: 4. Germline lookup yields CDR1 SGHNT and CDR2 YYREEE (reference sequence). The CDR3 bases are TGTGCCAGCAGCAGGGACAGGCAATACGAGCAGTACTTC. It codes for CASSRDRQYEQYF. The entire variable domain, with the rest obtained from reference TRBV5-4 and TRBJ2-7, is as follows: ETGVTQSPTHLIKTRGQQVTLRCSSQSGHNTVSWYQQALGQGPQFIFQYYREEENGRGNFPPRFSGLQFPNYSSELNVNALELDDSALYLCASSRDRQYEQYFGPGTRLTVT.

The rearrangement uses TRBV4-2 and TRBJ2-7; 9 bases align to TRBD1. V lost 5 bases to trimming and J lost 6 bases; unmatched junction nucleotides: 11. Germline loops: CDR1 LGHNA, CDR2 YNFKEQ. The CDR3 covers 15 residues. The CDR3 DNA follows: TGTGCCAGCAGCTTGGCCCGGGACAGGGTCCGCGAGCAGTACTTC. Encoded protein: CASSLARDRVREQYF.

This chain joins TRBV2 and TRBJ2-2, with unresolved D. The V gene's germline CDR1 is SNHLY and CDR2 FYNNEI. The CDR3 extends over 14 amino acids. V was trimmed by 6 bases and J by 3 bases, leaving 11 bases between them. This chain's CDR3 is CASSPAVDTGELFF. As DNA, the CDR3 is TGTGCCAGCAGCCCTGCGGTGGACACCGGGGAGCTGTTTTTT.

As regards this clone: Other DNA variants within this sample encode the same CDR3. This sequence joins TRBV6-5 and TRBJ1-4, with D possibly TRBD1 on 5 matching bases. Between the trimmed V and J ends, which lost 0 bases and 0 bases, there was a span of 5 bases. There are 15 residues in the CDR3. Germline loops: CDR1 MNHEY, CDR2 SVGAGI. DNA of the CDR3: TGTGCCAGCAGTTACTCGACAGCAACTAATGAAAAACTGTTTTTT. It translates to CASSYSTATNEKLFF.

V is TRBV7-2 and J is TRBJ2-1; 10 bases are shared with TRBD1. The germline V gene encodes CDR1 SGHTA and CDR2 FQGNSA. CDR3 length equals 15 residues. V lost 6 bases and J lost 8; bases outside the gene matches: 10. The CDR3 DNA follows: TGTGCCAGCAGTCCAACCGGGACAGGGGTGGATGAGCAGTTCTTC. Protein: CASSPTGTGVDEQFF.